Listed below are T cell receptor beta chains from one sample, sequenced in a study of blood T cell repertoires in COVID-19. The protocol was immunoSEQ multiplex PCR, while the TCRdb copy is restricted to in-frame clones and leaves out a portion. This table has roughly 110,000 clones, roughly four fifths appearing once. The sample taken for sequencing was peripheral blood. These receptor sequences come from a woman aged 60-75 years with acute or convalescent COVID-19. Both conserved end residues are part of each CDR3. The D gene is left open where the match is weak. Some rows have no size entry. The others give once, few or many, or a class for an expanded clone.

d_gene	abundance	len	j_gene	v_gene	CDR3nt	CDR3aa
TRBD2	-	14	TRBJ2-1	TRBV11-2	TGTGCCAGCAGCCCGACTAGCGGGAGACCCTCTCAGTTCTTC	CASSPTSGRPSQFF
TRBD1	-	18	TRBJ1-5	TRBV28	TGTGCCAGCAGATTGACAGGGGGCCTCCGTTATAGCAATCAGCCCCAGCATTTT	CASRLTGGLRYSNQPQHF
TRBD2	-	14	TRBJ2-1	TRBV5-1	TGCGCCAGCAAGGAGCGGGAGGGGTTCAATGAGCAGTTCTTC	CASKEREGFNEQFF
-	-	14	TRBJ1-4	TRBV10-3	TGTGCCATCAGTGAGTCTACCGGGAATGAAAAACTGTTTTTT	CAISESTGNEKLFF
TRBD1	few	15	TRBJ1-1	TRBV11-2	TGTGCCAGCAGCTTGGGGACAGGGGGGTTCACTGAAGCTTTCTTT	CASSLGTGGFTEAFF
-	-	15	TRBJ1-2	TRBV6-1	TGTGCCAGCAGTGAAGTTGGCAGGGGAAGCTATGGCTACACCTTC	CASSEVGRGSYGYTF
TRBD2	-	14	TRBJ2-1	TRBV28	TGTGCCAGCAGCACCCCCGGGACTACACATGAGCAGTTCTTC	CASSTPGTTHEQFF
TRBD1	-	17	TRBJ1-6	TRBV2	TGTGCCAGCAGTAACCCCGGGGACAGGGCGTATAATTCACCCCTCCACTTT	CASSNPGDRAYNSPLHF
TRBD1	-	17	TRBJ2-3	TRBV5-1	TGCGCCAGCAGCGGTGGACAGGGGGCGTCAGGCACAGATACGCAGTATTTT	CASSGGQGASGTDTQYF
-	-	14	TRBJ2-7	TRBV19	TGTGCCAGTAGTATAAACCCCAGTTCCTACGAGCAGTACTTC	CASSINPSSYEQYF
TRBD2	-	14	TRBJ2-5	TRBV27	TGTGCCAGCAGTTTATCGGCTAGCGGGGAGACCCAGTACTTC	CASSLSASGETQYF
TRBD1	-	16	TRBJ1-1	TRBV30	TGTGCCTGGAGTGTCAGTTTGAACAGGGGTAACACTGAAGCTTTCTTT	CAWSVSLNRGNTEAFF
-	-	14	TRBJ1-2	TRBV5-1	TGCGCCAGCAGCGTAGGAACAGGGTACTATGGCTACACCTTC	CASSVGTGYYGYTF
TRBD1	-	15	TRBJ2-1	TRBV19	TGTGCCAGTAGTGGGGAAAGGACAGGGTCTAATGAGCAGTTCTTC	CASSGERTGSNEQFF
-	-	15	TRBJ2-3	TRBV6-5	TGTGCCAGCAAGTCTGTATGGACTAGCACAGATACGCAGTATTTT	CASKSVWTSTDTQYF
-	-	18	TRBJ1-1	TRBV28	TGTGCCAGCAGACCTAGACTAACCTACAGGGCCATGAACACTGAAGCTTTCTTT	CASRPRLTYRAMNTEAFF
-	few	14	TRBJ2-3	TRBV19	TGTGCCAGTAGTCCCCGACGACAGTCAGATACGCAGTATTTT	CASSPRRQSDTQYF
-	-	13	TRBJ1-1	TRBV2	TGTGCCAGCAGTGTGAGCATGAACACTGAAGCTTTCTTT	CASSVSMNTEAFF
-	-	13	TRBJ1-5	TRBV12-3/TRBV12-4	TGTGCCAGCAGTTTACAGGGTTTTCAGCCCCAGCATTTT	CASSLQGFQPQHF
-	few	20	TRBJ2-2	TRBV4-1	TGCGCCAGCAGCCAAGATAGTGGAACGGTCGCGGGGTTGAACACCGGGGAGCTGTTTTTT	CASSQDSGTVAGLNTGELFF
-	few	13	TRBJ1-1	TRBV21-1	TGTGCCAGCAGCAAAGCCTTGAACACTGAAGCTTTCTTT	CASSKALNTEAFF
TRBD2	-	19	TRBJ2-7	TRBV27	TGTGCCAGCAGCTATAGGACTAGCGGGAGGGACCAGTTGTTCCACGAGCAGTACTTC	CASSYRTSGRDQLFHEQYF
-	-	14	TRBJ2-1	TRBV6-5	TGTGCCAGCAACCGGGGAGGCAATTACAATGAGCAGTTCTTC	CASNRGGNYNEQFF
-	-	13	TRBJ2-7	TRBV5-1	TGCGCCAGCAGCTTGGAAGGAGCCCTCGAGCAGTACTTC	CASSLEGALEQYF
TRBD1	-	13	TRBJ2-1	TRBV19	TGTGCCAGTAGTTTACAGGGGTCCAATGAGCAGTTCTTC	CASSLQGSNEQFF
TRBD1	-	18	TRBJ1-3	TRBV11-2	TGTGCCAGCAGCCTTAGGGGGACAGGTGCTTTTTCTGGAAACACCATATATTTT	CASSLRGTGAFSGNTIYF
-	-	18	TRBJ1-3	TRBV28	TGTGCCAGCAGCCCACCGGGGGGGGTGGGAATCTCTGGAAACACCATATATTTT	CASSPPGGVGISGNTIYF
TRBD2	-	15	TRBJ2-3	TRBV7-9	TGTGCCAGCAGCCCTAGCGGGAGGCGGACAGATACGCAGTATTTT	CASSPSGRRTDTQYF
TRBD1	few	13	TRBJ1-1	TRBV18	TGTGCCAGCTCACCGGGACAGGACACTGAAGCTTTCTTT	CASSPGQDTEAFF
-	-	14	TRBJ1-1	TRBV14	TGTGCCAGCAGCCAAGATTGGGGAGGCGCTGAAGCTTTCTTT	CASSQDWGGAEAFF
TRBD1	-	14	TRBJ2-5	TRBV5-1	TGCGCCAGCAGCCTGGACAGGGGTTATGAGACCCAGTACTTC	CASSLDRGYETQYF
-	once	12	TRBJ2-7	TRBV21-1	TGTGCCAGCAGCACCCCCTCGGGCGAGCAGTACTTC	CASSTPSGEQYF
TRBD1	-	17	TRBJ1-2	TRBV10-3	TGTGCCATCAGTGGAGGGGACAGGGGGCAAAGATGGTATGGCTACACCTTC	CAISGGDRGQRWYGYTF
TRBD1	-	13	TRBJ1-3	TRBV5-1	TGCGCCAGCCGACGGGACAGTTCCGCGGCCATATATTTT	CASRRDSSAAIYF
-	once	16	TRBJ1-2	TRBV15	TGTGCCACCAGCAGAGATCTGGGGCAGCCCTTCTATGGCTACACCTTC	CATSRDLGQPFYGYTF
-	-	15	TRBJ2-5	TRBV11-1	TGTGCCAGCAGCTTAGCAGGGGGAGTAGAGGAGACCCAGTACTTC	CASSLAGGVEETQYF
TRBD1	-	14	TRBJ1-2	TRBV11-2	TGTGCCAGCAGCTTAGCCGGGACAGACTATGGCTACACCTTC	CASSLAGTDYGYTF
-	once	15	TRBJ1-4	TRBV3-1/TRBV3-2	TGTGCCAGCAGCCTTCGACTCACAACTAATGAAAAACTGTTTTTT	CASSLRLTTNEKLFF
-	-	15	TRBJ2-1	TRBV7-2	TGTGCCAGCAGCACTGGACAGCTCCAAGGCAATGAGCAGTTCTTC	CASSTGQLQGNEQFF
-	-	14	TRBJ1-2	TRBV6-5	TGTGCCAGCAGTCCAGGGTCGCCTAACTATGGCTACACCTTC	CASSPGSPNYGYTF
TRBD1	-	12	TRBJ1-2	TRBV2	TGTGCCAGACCGACAGGGTTCTATGGCTACACCTTC	CARPTGFYGYTF
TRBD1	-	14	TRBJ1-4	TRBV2	TGTGCCAGCAGGAAGACAGGGCGAGGTGAAAAACTGTTTTTT	CASRKTGRGEKLFF
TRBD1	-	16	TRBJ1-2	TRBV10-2	TGCGCCAGCAGCTCACGGACAGGGGCCCGAAACTATGGCTACACCTTC	CASSSRTGARNYGYTF
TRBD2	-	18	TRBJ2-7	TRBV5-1	TGCGCCAGCAGCTTGCCCAATGAGACTAGCGGGGGCTCCTACGAGCAGTACTTC	CASSLPNETSGGSYEQYF
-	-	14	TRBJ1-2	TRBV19	TGTGCCAGTAGTCCCGGGTCCTCCCGGGATGGCTACACCTTC	CASSPGSSRDGYTF
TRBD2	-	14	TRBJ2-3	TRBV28	TGTGCCAGCAGGTTAGCGGGAGGGATAGATACGCAGTATTTT	CASRLAGGIDTQYF
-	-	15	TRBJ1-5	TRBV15	TGTGCCACCAGCAGAGGGCAGGGCGCCAATCAGCCCCAGCATTTT	CATSRGQGANQPQHF
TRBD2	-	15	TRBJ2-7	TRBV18	TGTGCCAGCTCACCAACTAGCGGTTTAGTTATCGAGCAGTACTTC	CASSPTSGLVIEQYF
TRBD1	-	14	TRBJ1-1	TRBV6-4	TGTGCCAGCAGTATTACAGGGGTAGCCACTGAAGCTTTCTTT	CASSITGVATEAFF
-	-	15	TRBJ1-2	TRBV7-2	TGTGCCAGCAGCTTAACCATGACAGTTAACTATGGCTACACCTTC	CASSLTMTVNYGYTF
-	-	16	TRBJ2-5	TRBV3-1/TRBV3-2	TGTGCCAGCAGCCAAGTTTACGGGACTTACCAAGAGACCCAGTACTTC	CASSQVYGTYQETQYF
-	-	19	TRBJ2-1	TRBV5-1	TGCGCCAGCAGCGCCTTCCAGGGGGGCTTAGAAGGGTCCTACAATGAGCAGTTCTTC	CASSAFQGGLEGSYNEQFF
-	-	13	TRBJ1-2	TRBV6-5	TGTGCCAGCAGGGAGAGGGATTCGAAGGGCTACACCTTC	CASRERDSKGYTF